This entry concerns a single TCR beta chain. Its antigen is not yet known. It has no much larger one-base neighbor in the sample; base qualities were not kept. Libraries came from PCR. At the Johns Hopkins FTIC core, DNA from the cultured CD4+ T cells underwent TCR sequencing with the Oncomine TCR Beta short-read assay. The QIAamp micro DNA kit was used to extract genomic DNA from the cultured CD4+ T cells. The Oncomine TCR Beta libraries from cultured CD4+ T cells were pooled using unique dual indexes and then sequenced on an Illumina iSeq 100. The authors' analysis ran thus. Non-productive sequences were removed, and CDR3s not starting with C, not ending with F or W, or shorter than 7 amino acids were discarded. Antigen-specific clonotypes were identified using the MANAFEST web application through comparison of peptide-stimulated wells with reference and other culture wells. To be called positive, a clone needed an FDR below 0.05, an odds ratio above 5, and a productive frequency above 0.1% in at least two of three replicate wells. Cross-reactive clonotypes were defined as significantly expanded in both SARS-CoV-2 spike wells and at least one common cold coronavirus spike condition. Using R version 3.6.1, CDR3 homology was evaluated through Levenshtein distances (stringdist) along with unrooted phylogenetic trees (ape). Clones were called with MiXCR by TCRdb after fastp trimmed the public reads at Q25, and only in-frame beta chains were retained. Entries are consolidated by CDR3 protein sequence, retaining the most common genes and DNA. The authors' filters were not applied to this entry. The sample yields about 13,000 distinct CDR3 sequences; roughly 46% were counted once. The leading ten clones occupy about 8% of the sample.

The sample's treatment or condition, from its label and the paper: approximately 11-day PBMC culture with coronavirus spike peptide pools or control peptides (ViraFEST assay). The ViraFEST assay, used in the study, expanded antigen-specific T cells with peptide pools and then identified the expanded clonotypes through TCR sequencing. The convalescent patients' positive SARS-CoV-2 PCR tests were from March to December 2020, which was before the Alpha, Beta and Delta variants emerged in the United States. Each well held around 2.1 million PBMCs cultured with roughly 10 ug/ml peptide pools in IMDM containing 5% human AB serum and about 10 IU/ml IL-2. On days 3 and 7, half of the culture medium was replaced with fresh IL-2-containing medium. CD4+ T cells were isolated after approximately ten days of culture through negative selection using the EasySep CD4+ T cell isolation kit. PBMCs were separated from whole blood using Ficoll-Paque Plus gradient centrifugation and then either used fresh or cryopreserved at -140C. In general, triplicate wells were set up for every culture condition.

This sample was taken from a study of vaccination and CD4 T cells after COVID-19 (dated by TCRdb to the early 2020s). A note on the overall study: Convalescent patients had a positive SARS-CoV-2 result on nasal swab PCR, and of these patients, several had mild disease and one had severe disease. Six males and four females were included in the convalescent cohort, with two Hispanic individuals, seven Caucasians, two Asians and one multiracial person represented. Each participant got two doses of either the Pfizer-BioNTech BNT162b2 vaccine (n=8) or the Moderna mRNA-1273 vaccine (n=2). Post-COVID blood samples were collected from convalescent patients a median of about 92 days after diagnosis, with a range of roughly 35 to 180 days. Post-vaccine blood samples were obtained a median of roughly 75 days after the second vaccine dose, with a range of about 12 to 241 days. For stimulating the cultures, overlapping spike peptide pools were used, derived from SARS-CoV-2 as well as from the common cold coronaviruses HCoV-NL63, HCoV-OC43 and HCoV-229E. In control cultures, a CEFX viral epitope pool was used as positive control, an HIV-1 Nef peptide pool was used as negative control, or no peptide was added. In ten to eleven COVID-19 convalescent patients and a few infection-naive healthy vaccine recipients, researchers compared the spike-specific CD4+ TCR repertoire from before mRNA vaccination with the repertoire from after. The paper's findings and limits, for the study overall: The number of convalescent patients in the study was relatively small, and the study did not examine early timepoints following natural infection. Of the vaccine-specific clones in convalescent patients, 304 of 307, or nearly all, reacted only to SARS-CoV-2 spike and did not cross-react with common cold coronaviruses. Among convalescent patients, a median roughly 84% of the SARS-CoV-2-reactive clones seen after vaccination appeared only after vaccination, which suggests priming specific to the vaccine. Although the median number of SARS-CoV-2-reactive clonotypes went up from roughly 22 after infection to some 38 after vaccination, the increase was not significant.

This material consisted of CD4+ T cells from blood, cultured in vitro, taken after SARS-CoV-2 vaccination. The TCR originated in a human donor who had recovered from COVID-19.

The nucleotides read TGCAGTGCTAGGATGGGGCTAGCTGCAGATACGCAGTATTTT. Its coded protein is CSARMGLAADTQYF. The sequence is built from TRBV20-1 and TRBJ2-3, with the D call perhaps TRBD1 or TRBD2, each one matching 5 bases. CDR1 DFQATT and CDR2 SNEGSKA are derived from the germline V gene (reference sequence). The CDR3 contains 14 residues, cysteine and phenylalanine counted. The retained sequence is limited to the CDR3, 42 bases, with the frame set at the first base. Trimming at the junction amounts to 3 bases on V and 4 bases on J, and the germline ends lie 14 bases apart.